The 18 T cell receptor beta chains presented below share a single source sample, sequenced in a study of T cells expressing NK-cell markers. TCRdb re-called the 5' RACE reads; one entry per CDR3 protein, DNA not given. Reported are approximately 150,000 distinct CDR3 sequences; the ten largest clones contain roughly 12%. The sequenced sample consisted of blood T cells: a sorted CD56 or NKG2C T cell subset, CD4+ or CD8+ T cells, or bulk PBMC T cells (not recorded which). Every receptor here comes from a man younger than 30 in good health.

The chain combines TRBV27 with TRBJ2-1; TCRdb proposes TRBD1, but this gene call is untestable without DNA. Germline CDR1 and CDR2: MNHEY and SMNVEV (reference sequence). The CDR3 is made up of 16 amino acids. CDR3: CASRLTGTLKGNEQFF.

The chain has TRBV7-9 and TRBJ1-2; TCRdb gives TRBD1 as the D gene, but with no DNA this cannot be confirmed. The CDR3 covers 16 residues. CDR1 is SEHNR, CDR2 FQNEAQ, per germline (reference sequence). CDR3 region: CASSLEGQSRRRGYTF.

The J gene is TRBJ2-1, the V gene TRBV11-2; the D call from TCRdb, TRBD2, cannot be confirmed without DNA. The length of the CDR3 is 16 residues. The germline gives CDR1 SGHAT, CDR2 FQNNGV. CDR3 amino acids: CASISPDGSSYNEQFF.

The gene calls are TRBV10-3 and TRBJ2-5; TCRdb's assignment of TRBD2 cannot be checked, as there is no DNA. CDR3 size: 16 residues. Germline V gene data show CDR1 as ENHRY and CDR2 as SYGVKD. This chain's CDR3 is CAISEGLAGVRETQYF.

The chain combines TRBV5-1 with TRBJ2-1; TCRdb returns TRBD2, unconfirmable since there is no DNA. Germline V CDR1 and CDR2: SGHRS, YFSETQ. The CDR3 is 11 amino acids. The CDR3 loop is CASSFGLEQFF.

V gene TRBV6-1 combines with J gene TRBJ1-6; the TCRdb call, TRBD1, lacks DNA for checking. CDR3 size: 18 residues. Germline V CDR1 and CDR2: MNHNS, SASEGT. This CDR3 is CASNSGTGSGSYNSPLHF.

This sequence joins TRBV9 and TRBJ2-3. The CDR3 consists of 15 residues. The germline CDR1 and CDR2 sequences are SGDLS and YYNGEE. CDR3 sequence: CASGETDTSTDTQYF.

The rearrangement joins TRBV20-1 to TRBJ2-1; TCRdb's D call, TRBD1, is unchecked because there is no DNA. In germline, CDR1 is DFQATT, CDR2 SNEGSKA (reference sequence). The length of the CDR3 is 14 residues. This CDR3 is CSARDWVDRNEQFF.

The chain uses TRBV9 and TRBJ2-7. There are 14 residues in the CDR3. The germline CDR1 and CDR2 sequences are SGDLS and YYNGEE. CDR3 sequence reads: CASSVSGGTYEQYF.

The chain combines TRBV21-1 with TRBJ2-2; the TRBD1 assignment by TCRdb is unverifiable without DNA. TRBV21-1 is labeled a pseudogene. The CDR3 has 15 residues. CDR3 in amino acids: CASSIGTANTGELFF.

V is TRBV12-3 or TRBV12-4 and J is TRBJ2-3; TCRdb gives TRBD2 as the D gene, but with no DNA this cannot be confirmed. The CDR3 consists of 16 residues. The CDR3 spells CASRPLAGEFPDTQYF.

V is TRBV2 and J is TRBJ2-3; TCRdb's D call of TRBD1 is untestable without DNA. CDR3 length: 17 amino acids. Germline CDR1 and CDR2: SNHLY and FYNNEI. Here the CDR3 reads CASSEGFQGWGTDTQYF.

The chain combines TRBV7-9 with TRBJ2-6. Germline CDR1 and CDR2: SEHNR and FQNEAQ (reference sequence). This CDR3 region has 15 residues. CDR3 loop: CASSVQDSGANVLTF.

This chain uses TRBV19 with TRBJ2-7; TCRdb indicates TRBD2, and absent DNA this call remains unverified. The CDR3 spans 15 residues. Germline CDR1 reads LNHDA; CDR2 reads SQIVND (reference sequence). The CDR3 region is CASSWQAGESYEQYF.

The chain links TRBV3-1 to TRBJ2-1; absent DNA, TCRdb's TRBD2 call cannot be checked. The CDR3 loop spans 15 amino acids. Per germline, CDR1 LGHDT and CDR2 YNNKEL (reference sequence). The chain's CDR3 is CASSQVPGVVNEQFF.

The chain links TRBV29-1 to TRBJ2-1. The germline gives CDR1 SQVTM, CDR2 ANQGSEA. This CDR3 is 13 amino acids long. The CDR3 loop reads CSVSEISYNEQFF.

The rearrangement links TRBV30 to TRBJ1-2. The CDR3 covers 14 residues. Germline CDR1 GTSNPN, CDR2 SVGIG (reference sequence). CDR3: CAWSPGGPGYGYTF.

CDR3: CATRSNYTQYF. V gene TRBV15 combines with J gene TRBJ2-3. CDR1 is LNHNV, CDR2 YYDKDF, per germline (reference sequence). This CDR3 comprises 11 residues. The full variable domain, completed using reference TRBV15 and TRBJ2-3, is DAMVIQNPRYQVTQFGKPVTLSCSQTLNHNVMYWYQQKSSQAPKLLFHYYDKDFNNEADTPDNFQSRRPNTSFCFLDIRSPGLGDTAMYLCATRSNYTQYFGPGTRLTVL.